This passage covers 26 T cell receptor beta chains from one sample sequenced in a study of tumor and adjacent non-tumor tissue in lung cancer (dated by TCRdb to 2017 to 2018). RNA was isolated from bulk unsorted tissue, and RNA quality was assessed with a NanoDrop ND-1000 and an Agilent 2100. Libraries were prepared through multiplex PCR. Sequencer: Illumina HiSeq 2500. TCRbeta libraries were constructed through three rounds of nested PCR with primers (Table S4) according to protocols adapted from ARM-PCR. The public reads were run again by TCRdb, first through fastp at Q25 and then through MiXCR, and only productive beta chains were kept. Every distinct CDR3 protein forms one entry, paired with its most common genes and DNA. This sample is represented by over 85,000 distinct CDR3 sequences; about 87% of them were singletons. The top ten hold 20% to 25% of the sample. Sequenced input: lung tumor tissue. These receptors originate from a man in his 70s with non-small cell lung cancer.

In this sample, this clonotype turned up many times. This chain links TRBV4-1 with TRBJ1-3, with 8 bases identical to TRBD1. Germline-derived CDR1 and CDR2 are MGHRA and YSYEKL. The CDR3 totals 14 residues. V was pared by 3 bases and J by 6 bases, with 4 bases of the junction left unmatched. The DNA for the CDR3 is TGCGCCAGCAGCCATTTGACAGGGGAAAACACCATATATTTT. Protein product: CASSHLTGENTIYF.

Turning to this clonotype: Since the CDR3 does not end with the conserved phenylalanine or tryptophan, this likely comes from a read error. The chain uses TRBV12-3 or TRBV12-4 and TRBJ2-3, with D uncertain. V gave up 7 bases and J gave up 7 bases, with 21 bases separating them. This CDR3 region has 15 residues. The CDR3 loop reads CASNRHGTYLYTQYL. The CDR3 DNA is TGTGCCAGCAACCGACATGGCACCTACTTATATACGCAGTATTTG.

In regard to this clonotype: No conserved phenylalanine or tryptophan ends this CDR3, so it is likely a read error. CDR3: CASSQDLRGRNTEAFS. The CDR3 nucleotides are TGCGCCAGCAGCCAAGATCTGAGGGGGAGGAATACTGAAGCTTTCTCT. The V and J genes are TRBV4-1 and TRBJ1-1, with D perhaps TRBD1 (6 bases). V was pared by 0 bases and J by 5 bases, with 16 bases between. The length of the CDR3 is 16 residues. Germline assignment: CDR1 MGHRA and CDR2 YSYEKL.

Remarks on this clonotype: One end of the junction varies from germline; a read error may be responsible. V is TRBV28 and J is TRBJ2-6, with a tentative D call TRBD1 (6 bases). The CDR3 has 16 residues. CDR1 MDHEN and CDR2 SYDVKM come from the germline V gene. The CDR3 DNA sequence: TGTGCTAGCAGTTCTCTCAGGGGCTCTGGGGCCAAGTTCCTGACTTTC. Its protein product is CASSSLRGSGAKFLTF.

Concerning this clonotype: Its ends do not fully match the called genes, so a read error is possible. The chain joins TRBV29-1 to TRBJ2-5; TRBD2 matches 10 bases. The germline V gene has CDR1 SQVTM and CDR2 ANQGSEA. The CDR3 sequence is 14 residues long. The CDR3 sequence: CSVGGLAVWETRYF. In nucleotides, the CDR3 is TGCAGCGTTGGTGGACTAGCGGTGTGGGAGACCCGGTACTTC. Looking up the rest from reference TRBV29-1 and TRBJ2-5 gives the full variable domain: SAVISQKPSRDICQRGTSLTIQCQVDSQVTMMFWYRQQPGQSLTLIATANQGSEATYESGFVIDKFPISRPNLTFSTLTVSNMSPEDSSIYLCSVGGLAVWETRYFGPGTRLLVL.

With respect to this clonotype: No conserved phenylalanine or tryptophan is present at the end of the CDR3, so a read error is the likely explanation. This chain connects TRBV10-1 to TRBJ1-2, with D possibly being TRBD1 (6 bases). The V end lost 8 bases, the J end lost 4 bases, and 20 bases lay between the germline ends. CDR1 and CDR2 (germline): WNHNN, SYGVQD (reference sequence). The CDR3 is 15 residues long. In DNA, the CDR3 is TGCGCCAGCCATGAGTCGACAGGCCAACCCTATGGCTACACCTTA. Amino acids: CASHESTGQPYGYTL.

About this clonotype: One end of the junction is discordant with germline, which a read error may explain. The V call is TRBV12-3 or TRBV12-4, the J call TRBJ1-2; TRBD1 is a possible D gene (5 bases). The CDR3 has 15 amino acids. CDR3 protein: CASSARVRDSYGYTF. The CDR3 DNA follows: TGTGCCAGCAGTGCCCGGGTCAGGGATAGCTATGGATACACCTTC.

About this clonotype: A read error may explain this, as a much larger clone is one base away. The chain links TRBV5-1 to TRBJ2-3, with unresolved D. Trimming stripped 7 bases from V and 3 bases from J, with 18 bases between. This CDR3 comprises 15 residues. Germline values: CDR1 SGHRS, CDR2 YFSETQ. CDR3 sequence reads: CASHAVGDGTDTQYF. CDR3 nucleotide sequence: TGCGCCAGCCACGCCGTTGGGGATGGTACAGATACGCAGTATTTT. Filled out from reference TRBV5-1 and TRBJ2-3, the complete variable domain reads KAGVTQTPRYLIKTRGQQVTLSCSPISGHRSVSWYQQTPGQGLQFLFEYFSETQRNKGNFPGRFSGRQFSNSRSEMNVSTLELGDSALYLCASHAVGDGTDTQYFGPGTRLTVL.

As concerns this clonotype: At one end the junction does not follow the germline gene, possibly because of a read error. The rearrangement links TRBV29-1 to TRBJ2-7; 14 bases line up with TRBD2. CDR3 size: 14 residues. CDR1 SQVTM and CDR2 ANQGSEA come from the germline V gene. The DNA of the CDR3 is TGCAGCGTTGAGGGACTAGCGGGGGCCTACAAGCAATACTTC. It codes for CSVEGLAGAYKQYF.

As for this clonotype: One end of the junction does not line up with germline, which may come from a read error. The chain combines TRBV6-5 with TRBJ1-2, with 7 bases identical to TRBD1. The CDR3 runs to 16 residues. Germline V gives CDR1 MNHEY, CDR2 SVGAGI. The CDR3 loop is CVSTREMRDSIYGYTF. CDR3 DNA: TGTGTCAGCACCCGTGAGATGCGGGACAGTATCTATGGCTACACCTTC.

Points on this clonotype: A read error may produce the germline difference seen at one junction end. V is TRBV6-2 or TRBV6-3 and J is TRBJ2-5, with 8 nucleotides matching TRBD1. This CDR3 spans 16 amino acids. Germline V lookup: CDR1 MNHEY, CDR2 SVGEGT. This CDR3 is CAGSPRRQGIRETQYF. CDR3 nucleotide sequence: TGTGCCGGCAGCCCCCGTAGACAGGGGATTCGGGAGACCCAATACTTC.

Worth noting for this clonotype: At one boundary the junction diverges from the germline segment, which might be a read error. This chain joins TRBV10-1 and TRBJ2-5; 7 positions agree with TRBD1. The germline CDR1 and CDR2 sequences are WNHNN and SYGVQD (reference sequence). The CDR3 totals 13 residues. In DNA form, the CDR3 reads TGCGTCAGCAGAGGTACAGGGGAAGAGACCCAGTACTTC. Protein: CVSRGTGEETQYF.

To note about this clonotype: A much larger clone is a single base away; this may be a read error. The V gene is TRBV5-1, the J gene TRBJ1-1; 8 bases align to TRBD1. This CDR3 spans 16 amino acids. Per the germline V gene, CDR1 is SGHRS and CDR2 is YFSETQ. This CDR3 reads CANSLGTGTGHTEAFF. DNA for the CDR3: TGCGCCAACAGCTTGGGAACCGGGACAGGACACACTGAAGCTTTCTTT.

About this clonotype: A read error is likely, as this CDR3 ends without the conserved phenylalanine or tryptophan. This chain joins TRBV28 and TRBJ1-3; 7 positions agree with TRBD1. Germline V CDR1 and CDR2: MDHEN, SYDVKM. The length of the CDR3 is 17 residues. CDR3 coding DNA: TGTGCCAGCAGTTCCATGACAGGGTCGAGATCTGGAAACATCATATATTCC. Translated: CASSSMTGSRSGNIIYS.

To note about this clonotype: Here the CDR3 omits its conserved ending phenylalanine or tryptophan, so a read error is the likely source. It is unclear where the CDR3 begins or ends on the DNA, so no DNA is shown, and the CDR3 is as TCRdb lists it. V is TRBV11-1 and J is TRBJ2-1; TRBD2, the D gene given by the table, was not confirmed from the DNA. The CDR3 is 14 residues long, counting both termini. Germline V gene sequence: CDR1 SGHAT, CDR2 FQDESV (reference sequence). The CDR3 loop reads CASSQQPAGGAHFI.

This clonotype counts as medium-sized. The chain joins TRBV5-1 to TRBJ2-7, with D hard to call. Germline V gives CDR1 SGHRS, CDR2 YFSETQ. This CDR3 has 15 amino acids. V was shortened by 0 bases and J by 3 bases, with 13 bases between the two germline ends. The CDR3 spells CASSLGTYHFYEQYF. CDR3 coding DNA: TGCGCCAGCAGCTTGGGAACATACCACTTCTACGAGCAGTACTTC.

This clonotype appeared once. The junction shows a germline mismatch at one end, possibly a read error. This chain links TRBV10-2 with TRBJ1-2; D is unclear. From germline, CDR1 is WSHSY and CDR2 SAAADI. This CDR3 is built from 15 residues. This CDR3 reads CVSSESRDQSYDYTF. CDR3 DNA sequence: TGCGTCAGCAGTGAGTCGAGGGATCAGAGCTATGATTACACCTTC.

To note about this clonotype: One end of the junction varies from germline; a read error may be responsible. The genes are TRBV4-1 and TRBJ1-4, with D tentatively TRBD1 (5 bases). The CDR3 is 16 residues long. The V gene's germline CDR1 is MGHRA and CDR2 YSYEKL. This CDR3 is CASSQTSRGYVEKLFF. CDR3 bases: TGCGCCAGCAGCCAAACTTCGCGGGGCTATGTTGAAAAACTATTTTTT.

Notes on this clonotype: The CDR3 does not end in the conserved phenylalanine or tryptophan, so this is likely a read error. V usage is TRBV11-2 and J usage is TRBJ2-7; D is ambiguous. Trimming took off 5 bases at V and 7 bases at J, with 18 bases between the two ends. Germline V gives CDR1 SGHAT, CDR2 FQNNGV. The CDR3 covers 14 residues. CDR3 sequence (DNA): TGTGCCAGCAGCCTAGGAGAGGTCTTATATGAGCAGTACTTA. Encoded protein: CASSLGEVLYEQYL.

For this clonotype: The CDR3 carries no conserved terminal phenylalanine or tryptophan, so it likely arises from a read error. This chain's CDR3 is CASSRTGAKNIQYL. DNA for the CDR3: TGCGCCAGCAGCCGGACAGGAGCCAAAAACATTCAGTACTTG. The chain couples TRBV4-3 to TRBJ2-4; 7 nucleotides match TRBD1. Trimming cost V 4 bases and J 0 bases; bases outside gene matches: 0. This CDR3 is built from 14 residues. Germline V lookup: CDR1 LGHNA, CDR2 YSLEER.

A note on this clonotype: The DNA is left out, because the CDR3 cannot be placed on it with certainty; the CDR3 is given as TCRdb lists it. The chain is built from TRBV29-1 and TRBJ2-2; the DNA was not compared with TRBD2, the D call given in the table. The CDR3 adds up to 14 amino acids, both ends counted. Per the germline V gene, CDR1 is SQVTM and CDR2 is ANQGSEA. The CDR3 here is CSADVAGGTGKLFF.

Judged by abundance, this clonotype is medium-sized (0.01 to 0.1%). The genes are TRBV5-1 and TRBJ1-5; D gene unclear. Germline lookup yields CDR1 SGHRS and CDR2 YFSETQ. This CDR3 is 14 amino acids long. Between the trimmed V and J ends, which lost 9 bases and 0 bases, there was a span of 13 bases. The CDR3 nucleotides are TGCGCCATCAAACCGGGTCATAGCAATCAGCCCCAGCATTTT. Amino acid sequence: CAIKPGHSNQPQHF.

A note on this clonotype: At one end, the junction sequence differs from germline, possibly due to a read error. The chain combines TRBV29-1 with TRBJ2-5; D is possibly TRBD1 (6 bases). The CDR3 has 16 residues. Germline V gene lookup returns CDR1 SQVTM and CDR2 ANQGSEA. The chain's CDR3 is CSPKPYLQTGQETQYF. The CDR3 DNA sequence: TGCAGCCCCAAACCGTACCTCCAGACAGGTCAAGAGACCCAATACTTC.

Of note for this clonotype: The final CDR3 position lacks the conserved phenylalanine or tryptophan, pointing to a likely read error. CDR3 in DNA: TGTGCCGGCACAAAGAGCACAGATACGCAGTATTTA. Its translation: CAGTKSTDTQYL. V and J are TRBV6-1 and TRBJ2-3; the D is unclear. The CDR3 contains 12 residues. The germline V gene has CDR1 MNHNS and CDR2 SASEGT. The V end lost 11 bases, the J end lost 0 bases, and 9 bases lay between the germline ends.

This clonotype was seen a handful of times. This clone may be a read error of a much larger clone one base away. CDR3 protein: CASSLALFPVYNSALHF. The CDR3 DNA is TGTGCCAGCAGCTTAGCTTTATTCCCGGTCTATAATTCAGCCCTCCACTTT. J is TRBJ1-6 and V is TRBV7-9; no clear D gene. The germline CDR1 and CDR2 sequences are SEHNR and FQNEAQ (reference sequence). This CDR3 comprises 17 residues.

The chain combines TRBV11-3 with TRBJ2-1; no clear D gene. V lost 5 bases to trimming and J lost 8 bases, with 22 bases between them. Germline V lookup: CDR1 SGHNT, CDR2 YENEEA. CDR3 length: 16 amino acids. Here the CDR3 reads CASSPGALPGKDEQFF. In DNA form, the CDR3 reads TGTGCCAGCAGCCCCGGAGCGCTCCCCGGCAAAGATGAGCAGTTCTTC.